Listed below are T cell receptor beta chains from one sample, sequenced in a study of blood T cell repertoires in COVID-19. Sequencing used immunoSEQ multiplex PCR; TCRdb keeps in-frame clones, though not all of them. The table has more than 85,000 clones, roughly 87% seen once. Sequencing was performed on peripheral blood. The receptors come from a human donor in a cohort sampled during active COVID-19. Both conserved end residues are part of each CDR3. The order of the fields is J gene, D gene, clone size, V gene, CDR3 DNA, CDR3 protein. A D gene is named only where the DNA matches it firmly. Clone size, where shown, is once, few, many, or a class for clones that have expanded.

>TRBJ2-3|TRBD1|.|TRBV10-3
TGTGCCATCAGGACAGGGGATGATGGAGATACGCAGTATTTT
CAIRTGDDGDTQYF
>TRBJ2-1|.|.|TRBV18
TGTGCCAGCTCAACTTACCAAGAAGATGAGCAGTTCTTC
CASSTYQEDEQFF
>TRBJ1-1|TRBD1|.|TRBV5-1
TGCGCCAGCAGTTGGACAGGGGTAAGCACTGAAGCTTTCTTT
CASSWTGVSTEAFF
>TRBJ1-5|TRBD1|.|TRBV6-5
TGTGCCAGCAGTAGGCAGGGGGATCAGCCCCAGCATTTT
CASSRQGDQPQHF
>TRBJ2-5|TRBD1|.|TRBV4-1
TGCGCCAGCAGCCAAGATCGGACAGGGCAAGGATCAGGAGAGACCCAGTACTTC
CASSQDRTGQGSGETQYF
>TRBJ2-5|.|.|TRBV6-5
TGTGCCAGCAGTTACCGAACAGGGAGCGGGAAGACCCAGTACTTC
CASSYRTGSGKTQYF
>TRBJ2-3|TRBD2|.|TRBV3-1/TRBV3-2
TGTGCCAGCAGGCCGAGCGGGGGGGGCCCAGATACGCAGTATTTT
CASRPSGGGPDTQYF
>TRBJ1-3|TRBD1|few|TRBV30
TGTGCCTGGGACAGGGGAAACTCTGGAAACACCATATATTTT
CAWDRGNSGNTIYF
>TRBJ1-2|TRBD1|.|TRBV27
TGTGCCAGCAAGCGGACAGGGGACTATGGCTACACCTTC
CASKRTGDYGYTF
>TRBJ2-3|.|.|TRBV9
TGTGCCAGCAGCGTAGGTGAGATTCCAAATACGCAGTATTTT
CASSVGEIPNTQYF
>TRBJ2-3|.|.|TRBV11-3
TGTGCCAGCAGCTTAACCGCTACTAGCACAGATACGCAGTATTTT
CASSLTATSTDTQYF
>TRBJ1-1|.|.|TRBV10-3
TGTGCCATCAGTGAGTCGGACAGTACTGAAGCTTTCTTT
CAISESDSTEAFF
>TRBJ1-1|TRBD1|.|TRBV6-2/TRBV6-3
TGTGCCAGCAGTTACTCGGACAGGGAAGCTTTCTTT
CASSYSDREAFF
>TRBJ2-2|.|.|TRBV11-3
TGTGCCAGCAGCTCCATCCAGGGTCCCGGGGAGCTGTTTTTT
CASSSIQGPGELFF
>TRBJ1-5|.|.|TRBV11-2
TGTGCCAGCAGCTTAGGCCGGGACACCTATCAGCCCCAGCATTTT
CASSLGRDTYQPQHF
>TRBJ1-1|TRBD1|.|TRBV7-9
TGTGCCAGCAGCCTGGGACAGGGGGGAGCTTTCTTT
CASSLGQGGAFF
>TRBJ2-1|.|.|TRBV27
TGTGCCAGCAGGTCTCTTGGGGGAGGTCCTTACAATGAGCAGTTCTTC
CASRSLGGGPYNEQFF